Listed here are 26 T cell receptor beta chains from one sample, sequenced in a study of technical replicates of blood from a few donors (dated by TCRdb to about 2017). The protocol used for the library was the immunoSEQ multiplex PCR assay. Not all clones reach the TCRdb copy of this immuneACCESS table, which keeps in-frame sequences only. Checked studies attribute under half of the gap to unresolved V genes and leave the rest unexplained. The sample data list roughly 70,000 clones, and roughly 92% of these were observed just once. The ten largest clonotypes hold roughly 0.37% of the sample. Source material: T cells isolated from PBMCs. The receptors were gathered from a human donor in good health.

The CDR3 loop is CASSFSGRAGTGELFF. The DNA for the CDR3 is TGCGCCAGCAGCTTTTCCGGGAGGGCCGGGACCGGGGAGCTGTTTTTT. J is TRBJ2-2 and V is TRBV5-1, with TRBD2 matching 8 bases. The trim removed 2 bases at V and 5 bases at J, leaving 8 bases unmatched. There are 16 residues in the CDR3. Per germline, CDR1 SGHRS and CDR2 YFSETQ.

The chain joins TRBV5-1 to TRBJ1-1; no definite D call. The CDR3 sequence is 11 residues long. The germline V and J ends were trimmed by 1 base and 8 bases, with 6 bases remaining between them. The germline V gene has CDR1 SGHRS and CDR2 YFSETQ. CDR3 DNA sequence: TGCGCCAGCAGCTTGACAGTAGAAGCTTTCTTT. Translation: CASSLTVEAFF.

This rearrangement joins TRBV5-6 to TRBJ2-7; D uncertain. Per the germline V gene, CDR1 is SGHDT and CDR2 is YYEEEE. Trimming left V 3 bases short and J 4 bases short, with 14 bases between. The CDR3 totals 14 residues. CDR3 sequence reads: CASSWVSRSYEQYF. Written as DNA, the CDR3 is TGTGCCAGCAGCTGGGTGAGTAGGAGTTACGAGCAGTACTTC.

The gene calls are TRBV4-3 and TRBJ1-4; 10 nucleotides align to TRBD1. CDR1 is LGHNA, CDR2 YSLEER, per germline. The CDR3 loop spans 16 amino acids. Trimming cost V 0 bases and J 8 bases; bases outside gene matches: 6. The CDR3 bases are TGCGCCAGCAGCCAAGATGGGGGACAGGGGTGGGAAAAACTGTTTTTT. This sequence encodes CASSQDGGQGWEKLFF.

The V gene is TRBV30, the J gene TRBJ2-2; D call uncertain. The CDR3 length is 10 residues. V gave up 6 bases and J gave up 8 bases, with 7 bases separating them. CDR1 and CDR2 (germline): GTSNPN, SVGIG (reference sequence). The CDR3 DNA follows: TGTGCCTGTAAACAGGGGGAGCTGTTTTTT. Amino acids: CACKQGELFF.

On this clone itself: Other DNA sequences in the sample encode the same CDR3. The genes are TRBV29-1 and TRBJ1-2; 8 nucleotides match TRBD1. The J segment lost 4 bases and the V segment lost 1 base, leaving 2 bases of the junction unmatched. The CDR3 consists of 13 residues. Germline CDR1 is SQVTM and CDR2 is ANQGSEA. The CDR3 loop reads CSVEGQGIYGYTF. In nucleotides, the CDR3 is TGCAGCGTTGAAGGACAGGGGATCTATGGCTACACCTTC.

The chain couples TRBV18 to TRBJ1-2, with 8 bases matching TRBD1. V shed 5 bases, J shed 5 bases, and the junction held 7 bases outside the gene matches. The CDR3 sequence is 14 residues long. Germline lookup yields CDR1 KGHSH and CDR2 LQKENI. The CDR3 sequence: CASSSSTGAYGYTF. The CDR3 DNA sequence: TGTGCCAGCTCATCCTCGACAGGGGCTTATGGCTACACCTTC.

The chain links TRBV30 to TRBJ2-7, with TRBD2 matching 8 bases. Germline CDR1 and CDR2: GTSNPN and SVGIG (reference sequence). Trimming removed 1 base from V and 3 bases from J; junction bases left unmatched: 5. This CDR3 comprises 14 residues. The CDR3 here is CAWSGAGGLYEQYF. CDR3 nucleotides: TGTGCCTGGAGTGGGGCGGGGGGTCTCTACGAGCAGTACTTC. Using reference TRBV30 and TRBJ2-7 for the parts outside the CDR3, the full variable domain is SQTIHQWPATLVQPVGSPLSLECTVEGTSNPNLYWYRQAAGRGLQLLFYSVGIGQISSEVPQNLSASRPQDRQFILSSKKLLLSDSGFYLCAWSGAGGLYEQYFGPGTRLTVT.

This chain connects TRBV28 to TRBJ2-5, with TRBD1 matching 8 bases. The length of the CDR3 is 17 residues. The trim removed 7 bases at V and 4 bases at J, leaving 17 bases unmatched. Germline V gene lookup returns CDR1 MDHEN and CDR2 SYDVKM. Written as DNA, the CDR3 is TGTGCCAGCACCCTCTTATTAGAGACAGGGGTGGGAGAGACCCAGTACTTC. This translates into CASTLLLETGVGETQYF.

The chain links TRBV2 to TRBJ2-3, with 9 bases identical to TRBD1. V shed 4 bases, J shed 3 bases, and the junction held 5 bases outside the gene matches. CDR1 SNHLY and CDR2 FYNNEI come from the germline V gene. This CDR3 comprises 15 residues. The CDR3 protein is CASSVGTGLTDTQYF. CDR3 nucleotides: TGTGCCAGCAGTGTCGGGACAGGGCTAACAGATACGCAGTATTTT.

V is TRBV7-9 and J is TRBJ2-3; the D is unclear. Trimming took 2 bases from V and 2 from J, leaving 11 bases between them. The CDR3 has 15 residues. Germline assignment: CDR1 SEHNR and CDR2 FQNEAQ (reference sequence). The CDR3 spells CASSLMPGYTDTQYF. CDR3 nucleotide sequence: TGTGCCAGCAGCTTAATGCCGGGTTACACAGATACGCAGTATTTT.

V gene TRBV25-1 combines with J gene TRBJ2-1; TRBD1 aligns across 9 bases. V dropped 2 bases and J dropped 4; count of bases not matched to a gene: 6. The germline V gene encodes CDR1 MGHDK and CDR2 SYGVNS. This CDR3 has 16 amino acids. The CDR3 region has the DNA TGTGCCAGCAGTGAACAGGACAGGGGATCTTACAATGAGCAGTTCTTC. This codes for CASSEQDRGSYNEQFF.

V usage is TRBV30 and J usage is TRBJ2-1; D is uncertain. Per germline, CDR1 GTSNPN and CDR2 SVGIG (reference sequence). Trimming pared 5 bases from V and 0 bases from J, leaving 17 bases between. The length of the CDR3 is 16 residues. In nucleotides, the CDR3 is TGTGCCTGGGTTCCCAAACGTTGGAGCTCCTACAATGAGCAGTTCTTC. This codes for CAWVPKRWSSYNEQFF.

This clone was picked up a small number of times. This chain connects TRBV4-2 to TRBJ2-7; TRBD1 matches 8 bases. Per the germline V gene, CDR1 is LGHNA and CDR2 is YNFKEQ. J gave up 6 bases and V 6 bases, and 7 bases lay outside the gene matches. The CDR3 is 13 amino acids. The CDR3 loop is CASSPGQGSEQYF. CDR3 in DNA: TGTGCCAGCAGTCCTGGACAGGGATCCGAGCAGTACTTC.

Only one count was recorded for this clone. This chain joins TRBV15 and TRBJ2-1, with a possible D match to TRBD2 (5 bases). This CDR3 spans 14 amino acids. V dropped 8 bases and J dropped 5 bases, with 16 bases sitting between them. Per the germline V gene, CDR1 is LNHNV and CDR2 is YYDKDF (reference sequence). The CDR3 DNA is TGTGCCACCGGTCGCCCAAACGGGGACAATGAGCAGTTCTTC. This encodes CATGRPNGDNEQFF.

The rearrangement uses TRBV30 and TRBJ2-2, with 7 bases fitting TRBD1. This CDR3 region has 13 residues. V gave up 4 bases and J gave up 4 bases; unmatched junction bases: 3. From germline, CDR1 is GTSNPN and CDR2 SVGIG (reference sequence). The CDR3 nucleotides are TGTGCCTGGATCCAGGGGGTCACCGGGGAGCTGTTTTTT. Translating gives CAWIQGVTGELFF.

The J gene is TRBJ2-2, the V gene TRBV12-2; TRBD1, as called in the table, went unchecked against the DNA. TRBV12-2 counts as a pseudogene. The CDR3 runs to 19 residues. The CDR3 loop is CASRLVDGLDRDPTGELFF. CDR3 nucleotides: TGTGCAAGTCGCTTAGTTGATGGACTGGACAGGGATCCCACCGGGGAGCTGTTTTTT.

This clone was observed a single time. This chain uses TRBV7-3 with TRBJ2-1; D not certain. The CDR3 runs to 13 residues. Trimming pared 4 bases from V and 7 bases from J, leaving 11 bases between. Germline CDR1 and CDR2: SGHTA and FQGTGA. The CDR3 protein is CASSSYLRNEQFF. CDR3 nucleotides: TGTGCCAGCAGCTCCTACCTGAGGAATGAGCAGTTCTTC.

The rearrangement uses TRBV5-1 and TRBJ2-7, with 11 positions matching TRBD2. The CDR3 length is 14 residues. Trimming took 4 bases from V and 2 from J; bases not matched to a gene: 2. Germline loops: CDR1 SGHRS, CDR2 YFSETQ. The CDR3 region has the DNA TGCGCCAGCAGCAGTAGCGGGAGGGCCTACGAGCAGTACTTC. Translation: CASSSSGRAYEQYF.

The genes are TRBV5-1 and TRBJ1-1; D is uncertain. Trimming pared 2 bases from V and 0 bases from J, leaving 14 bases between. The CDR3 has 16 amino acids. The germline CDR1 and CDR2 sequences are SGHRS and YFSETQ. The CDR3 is CASSFFAWQVNTEAFF. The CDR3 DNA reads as TGCGCCAGCAGCTTCTTCGCTTGGCAGGTGAACACTGAAGCTTTCTTT.

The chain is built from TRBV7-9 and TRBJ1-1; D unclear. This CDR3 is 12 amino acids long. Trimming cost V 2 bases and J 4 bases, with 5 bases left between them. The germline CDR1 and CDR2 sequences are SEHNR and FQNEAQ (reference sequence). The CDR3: CASSLRVTEAFF. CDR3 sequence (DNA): TGTGCCAGCAGCTTAAGAGTCACTGAAGCTTTCTTT.

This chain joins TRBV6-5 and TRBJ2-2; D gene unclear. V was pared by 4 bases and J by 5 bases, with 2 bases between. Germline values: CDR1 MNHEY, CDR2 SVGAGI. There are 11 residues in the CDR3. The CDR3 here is CASSSTGELFF. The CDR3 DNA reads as TGTGCCAGCAGTTCTACCGGGGAGCTGTTTTTT.

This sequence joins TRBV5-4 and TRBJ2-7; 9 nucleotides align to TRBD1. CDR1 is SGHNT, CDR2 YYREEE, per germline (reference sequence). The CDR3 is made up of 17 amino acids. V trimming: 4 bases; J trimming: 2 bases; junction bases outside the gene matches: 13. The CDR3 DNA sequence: TGTGCCAGCAGCCTGTCCCGGGACAGGGCTTTCCCCTACGAGCAGTACTTC. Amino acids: CASSLSRDRAFPYEQYF. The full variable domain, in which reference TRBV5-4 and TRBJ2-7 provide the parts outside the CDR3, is ETGVTQSPTHLIKTRGQQVTLRCSSQSGHNTVSWYQQALGQGPQFIFQYYREEENGRGNFPPRFSGLQFPNYSSELNVNALELDDSALYLCASSLSRDRAFPYEQYFGPGTRLTVT.

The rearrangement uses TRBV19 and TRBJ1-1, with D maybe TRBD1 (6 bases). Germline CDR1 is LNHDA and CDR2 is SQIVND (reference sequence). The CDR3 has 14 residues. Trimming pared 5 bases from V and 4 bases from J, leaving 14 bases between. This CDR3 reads CASSVTGASTEAFF. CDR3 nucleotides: TGTGCCAGTAGTGTGACAGGCGCATCCACTGAAGCTTTCTTT.

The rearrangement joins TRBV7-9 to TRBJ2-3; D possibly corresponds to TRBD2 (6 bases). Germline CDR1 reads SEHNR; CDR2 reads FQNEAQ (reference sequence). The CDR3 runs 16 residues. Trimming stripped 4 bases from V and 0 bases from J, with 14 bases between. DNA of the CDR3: TGTGCCAGCAGCTATTTAGCGGTTACTAGCACAGATACGCAGTATTTT. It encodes CASSYLAVTSTDTQYF.

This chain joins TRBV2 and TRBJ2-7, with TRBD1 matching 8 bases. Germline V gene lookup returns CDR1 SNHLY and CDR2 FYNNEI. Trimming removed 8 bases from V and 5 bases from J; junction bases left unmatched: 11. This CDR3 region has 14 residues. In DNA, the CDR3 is TGTGCCAGCTCTCCCGCGACAGGGGAACACGAGCAGTACTTC. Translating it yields CASSPATGEHEQYF.